One and the same sample provided the 19 T cell receptor beta chains below, sequenced in a study of blood T cell repertoires in COVID-19. Only in-frame clones appear in the TCRdb table, and some are missing; sequencing was by immunoSEQ multiplex PCR. Of some 290,000 clones in the sample, roughly 86% were seen once. The material sequenced was peripheral blood. The receptors were gathered from a woman aged 30 to 39 with COVID-19, enrolled during active disease.

The chain couples TRBV12-3 or TRBV12-4 to TRBJ2-7; no reliable D call. The ends were cut back, 3 bases at V and 5 bases at J, with 8 bases in the middle. This CDR3 comprises 12 residues. CDR3 region: CASSFLAHEQYF. The CDR3 bases are TGTGCCAGCAGTTTCCTGGCCCACGAGCAGTACTTC.

The CDR3 spells CASSQAGTSAADTQYF. The CDR3 nucleotides read TGTGCCAGCAGCCAAGCGGGGACTAGCGCCGCAGATACGCAGTATTTT. V is TRBV4-2 and J is TRBJ2-3; 10 nucleotides agree with TRBD2. Germline V gives CDR1 LGHNA, CDR2 YNFKEQ. V dropped 1 base and J dropped 4; count of bases not matched to a gene: 5. This CDR3 has 16 amino acids.

J is TRBJ1-6 and V is TRBV6-5; 9 positions agree with TRBD1. CDR1 and CDR2 (germline): MNHEY, SVGAGI. The V and J ends lost 5 bases and 9 bases, in that order; junction bases with no gene match: 2. The CDR3 contains 13 residues. For the CDR3, the DNA is TGTGCCAGCAGTCGGGACAGGGTTTCACCCCTCCACTTT. Translating gives CASSRDRVSPLHF.

This chain joins TRBV7-7 and TRBJ2-1, with TRBD2 matching 12 bases. Germline V CDR1 and CDR2: SSHAT, FNYEAQ (reference sequence). The CDR3 totals 16 residues. The trim removed 4 bases at V and 8 bases at J, leaving 9 bases unmatched. The CDR3 region is CASSSGLAGFSDEQFF. CDR3 bases: TGTGCCAGCAGCTCCGGACTAGCGGGGTTTAGCGATGAGCAGTTCTTC.

The chain employs TRBV18 and TRBJ1-2, with D perhaps TRBD1 (6 bases). Germline V gene lookup returns CDR1 KGHSH and CDR2 LQKENI. V gave up 8 bases and J gave up 3 bases, with 25 bases separating them. The CDR3 is made up of 17 amino acids. CDR3 loop: CASPKGQHTFFYYGYTF. In DNA, the CDR3 is TGTGCCAGCCCCAAAGGACAGCATACCTTTTTTTACTATGGCTACACCTTC. The variable domain in full, with the rest retrieved from reference TRBV18 and TRBJ1-2, is NAGVMQNPRHLVRRRGQEARLRCSPMKGHSHVYWYRQLPEEGLKFMVYLQKENIIDESGMPKERFSAEFPKEGPSILRIQQVVRGDSAAYFCASPKGQHTFFYYGYTFGSGTRLTVV.

For the CDR3, the DNA is TGCGCCAGCAGTGCCGGCGGGGTGAACACTGAAGCTTTCTTT. This gives the protein CASSAGGVNTEAFF. The V call is TRBV10-1, the J call TRBJ1-1; D unclear. Looked up from germline, CDR1 is WNHNN and CDR2 is SYGVQD (reference sequence). V lost 4 bases and J lost 0, with 9 bases in between. This CDR3 contains 14 residues.

The gene calls are TRBV23-1 and TRBJ1-3; D remains unclear. TRBV23-1 is assigned to the ORF class and has an uncertain function. The CDR3 extends over 15 amino acids. Trimming shortened V by 2 bases and J by 4 bases, and 12 bases separated the two germline ends. CDR3 protein: CASSQPSLRGNTIYF. In nucleotides, the CDR3 is TGCGCCAGCAGTCAACCGTCCTTGAGAGGAAACACCATATATTTT.

There are a few counts of this clone. This sequence joins TRBV3-1 (or the pseudogene TRBV3-2) and TRBJ1-5; 8 nucleotides line up with TRBD1. Germline-derived CDR1 and CDR2 are LGHDT and YNNKEL (reference sequence). The V and J ends lost 2 bases and 4 bases, in that order; junction bases with no gene match: 13. There are 18 residues in the CDR3. The chain's CDR3 is CASSQTLSGTGINQPQHF. In DNA, the CDR3 is TGTGCCAGCAGCCAAACTCTTTCCGGGACAGGTATAAATCAGCCCCAGCATTTT.

The chain links TRBV5-1 to TRBJ2-7; 7 bases match TRBD1. The germline V gene encodes CDR1 SGHRS and CDR2 YFSETQ. The V and J ends lost 4 bases and 0 bases, in that order; junction bases with no gene match: 16. CDR3 length equals 18 residues. In nucleotides, the CDR3 is TGCGCCAGCAGCGAGCCGTTTAGGGGGCCAAAGACCTCCTACGAGCAGTACTTC. Translating gives CASSEPFRGPKTSYEQYF.

This chain connects TRBV5-4 to TRBJ1-2; D possibly corresponds to TRBD1 (5 bases). The CDR3 contains 15 residues. Germline V gene sequence: CDR1 SGHNT, CDR2 YYREEE (reference sequence). The V and J ends lost 3 bases and 1 base respectively, with 13 bases between them. The CDR3 spells CASSSQPGLNYGYTF. CDR3 bases: TGTGCCAGCAGCTCCCAACCGGGACTTAACTATGGCTACACCTTC. Based on the CDR3 plus reference TRBV5-4 and TRBJ1-2, the full variable domain is ETGVTQSPTHLIKTRGQQVTLRCSSQSGHNTVSWYQQALGQGPQFIFQYYREEENGRGNFPPRFSGLQFPNYSSELNVNALELDDSALYLCASSSQPGLNYGYTFGSGTRLTVV.

This clone showed up just once. This chain joins TRBV7-8 and TRBJ2-3, with 9 bases identical to TRBD2. The CDR3 runs 23 residues. Trimming took 5 bases from V and 0 from J; bases not matched to a gene: 27. Germline CDR1 and CDR2: SGHVS and FQNEAQ. The CDR3 DNA reads as TGTGCCAGCAGCCAACCCCCACCGCACCGGGGAGCGGGGGGACCCTATAGCACAGATACGCAGTATTTT. Amino acids: CASSQPPPHRGAGGPYSTDTQYF.

V is TRBV28 and J is TRBJ1-4, with D possibly being TRBD1 (5 bases). The germline V and J ends were trimmed by 8 bases and 7 bases, with 17 bases remaining between them. There are 14 residues in the CDR3. Germline CDR1 and CDR2: MDHEN and SYDVKM. The CDR3 region is CASLGGGGGEKLFF. In DNA form, the CDR3 reads TGTGCCAGCCTGGGGGGGGGTGGTGGTGAAAAACTGTTTTTT.

V and J are TRBV2 and TRBJ1-6; 7 bases are shared with TRBD1. Germline assignment: CDR1 SNHLY and CDR2 FYNNEI. The CDR3 contains 13 residues. V gave up 9 bases and J gave up 8 bases; unmatched junction bases: 7. CDR3 sequence: CARKQGSDSPLHF. CDR3 DNA sequence: TGTGCCAGAAAACAGGGGAGCGATTCACCCCTCCACTTT.

The V and J genes are TRBV6-5 and TRBJ1-5, with a weak D call TRBD1 (6 bases). Deletions cut 6 bases from V and 4 bases from J, with 16 bases between. Per the germline V gene, CDR1 is MNHEY and CDR2 is SVGAGI. CDR3 length: 15 residues. The chain's CDR3 is CASRRGGAENQPQHF. The CDR3 region has the DNA TGTGCCAGCAGGCGAGGGGGGGCGGAGAATCAGCCCCAGCATTTT.

The V gene is TRBV11-2, the J gene TRBJ2-5; D is undetermined. In germline, CDR1 is SGHAT, CDR2 FQNNGV. CDR3 length: 16 amino acids. Trimming stripped 6 bases from V and 4 bases from J, with 21 bases between. The CDR3 DNA follows: TGTGCCAGCAGTCCCCGAACCCCAAGCCCAAGAGAGACCCAGTACTTC. This translates into CASSPRTPSPRETQYF.

J is TRBJ1-2 and V is TRBV4-1, with a tentative D call TRBD1 (5 bases). This CDR3 has 15 residues. Deletions cut 2 bases from V and 0 bases from J, with 10 bases between. Germline V lookup: CDR1 MGHRA, CDR2 YSYEKL. CDR3 sequence (DNA): TGCGCCAGCAGCCAATCCCAGGGATCTAACTATGGCTACACCTTC. This gives the protein CASSQSQGSNYGYTF.

This rearrangement joins TRBV6-1 to TRBJ1-1, with D perhaps TRBD1 (6 bases). From germline, CDR1 is MNHNS and CDR2 SASEGT. Trimming left V 3 bases short and J 13 bases short, with 12 bases between. The CDR3 sequence is 11 residues long. CDR3 region: CASSEGAWDFF. For the CDR3, the DNA is TGTGCCAGCAGTGAGGGGGCTTGGGATTTCTTT.

This clone was picked up a small number of times. CDR3 residues: CASSKRPDRVQGTDTQYF. The CDR3 DNA reads as TGTGCCAGCAGCAAAAGGCCCGACAGGGTCCAAGGCACAGATACGCAGTATTTT. The V and J genes are TRBV21-1 and TRBJ2-3; no check of the table's D call, TRBD1, against the DNA was made. TRBV21-1 is a documented pseudogene. This CDR3 region has 18 residues.

The chain combines TRBV4-2 with TRBJ2-2, with no clear D. V was cut by 6 bases and J by 1 base, with 3 bases left in between. This CDR3 spans 12 amino acids. Germline CDR1 and CDR2: LGHNA and YNFKEQ. The CDR3, as DNA: TGTGCCAGCAGACTGAACACCGGGGAGCTGTTTTTT. This gives the protein CASRLNTGELFF.